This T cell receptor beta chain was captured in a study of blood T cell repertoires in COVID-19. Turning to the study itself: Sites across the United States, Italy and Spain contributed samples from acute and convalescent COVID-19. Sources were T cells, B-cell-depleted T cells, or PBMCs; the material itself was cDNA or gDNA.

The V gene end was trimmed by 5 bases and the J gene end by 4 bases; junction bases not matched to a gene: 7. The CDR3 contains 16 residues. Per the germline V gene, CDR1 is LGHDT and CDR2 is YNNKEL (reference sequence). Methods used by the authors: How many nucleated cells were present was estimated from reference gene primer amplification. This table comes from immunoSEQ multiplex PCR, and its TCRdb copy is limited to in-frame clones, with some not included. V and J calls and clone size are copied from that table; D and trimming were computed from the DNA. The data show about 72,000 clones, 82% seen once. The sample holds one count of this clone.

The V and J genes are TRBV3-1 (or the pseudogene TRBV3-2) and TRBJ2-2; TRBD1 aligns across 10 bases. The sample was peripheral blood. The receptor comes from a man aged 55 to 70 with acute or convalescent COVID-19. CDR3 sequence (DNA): TGTGCCAGCAGCAGACCCGGGACAGGGGCCACCGGGGAGCTGTTTTTT. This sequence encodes CASSRPGTGATGELFF.